Listed below are T cell receptor beta chains from one sample, sequenced in a study of graft-versus-host responses after intestinal transplantation. TCRdb keeps only in-frame clones here, not all; method: immunoSEQ multiplex PCR. This table holds approximately 17,000 clones, roughly 84% found once. The specimen was ileum tissue, collected 584 days after intestinal transplantation. These TCRs come from a human patient who received an intestinal transplant, so some T cells may come from the graft donor. CDR3s include the opening cysteine and the closing phenylalanine or tryptophan. D genes are given only for firm matches. Where a row states a size, it is once, few, many or the class of an expanded clone; other rows omit it.

clone size: .; V gene: TRBV5-4; J gene: TRBJ1-1; D gene: TRBD1; CDR3 DNA: TGTGCCAGCAGCCCGGGACAGGAGAACACTGAAGCTTTCTTT; CDR3 protein: CASSPGQENTEAFF
clone size: .; V gene: TRBV4-2; J gene: TRBJ1-1; D gene: .; CDR3 DNA: TGTGCCAGCAGCCAAGACATGGGGGGTCTCACTGAAGCTTTCTTT; CDR3 protein: CASSQDMGGLTEAFF
clone size: few; V gene: TRBV6-4; J gene: TRBJ2-2; D gene: TRBD2; CDR3 DNA: TGTGCCAGCAGTGATGAGCAGCGGGGCGGGGAGCTGTTTTTT; CDR3 protein: CASSDEQRGGELFF
clone size: .; V gene: TRBV19; J gene: TRBJ1-2; D gene: .; CDR3 DNA: TGTGCCAGTACCCCTTTTCGGGGGGAACGCTATGGCTACACCTTC; CDR3 protein: CASTPFRGERYGYTF
clone size: .; V gene: TRBV28; J gene: TRBJ2-2; D gene: TRBD2; CDR3 DNA: TGTGCCAGCAGCCTAGCGGGGGGTAACACCGGGGAGCTGTTTTTT; CDR3 protein: CASSLAGGNTGELFF
clone size: .; V gene: TRBV4-1; J gene: TRBJ2-2; D gene: TRBD1; CDR3 DNA: TGCGCCAGCAGCCTGTATTTCGGTGACAGGGATTCCGGGGAGCCGTTTTTT; CDR3 protein: CASSLYFGDRDSGEPFF
clone size: .; V gene: TRBV10-2; J gene: TRBJ1-5; D gene: .; CDR3 DNA: TGCGCCAGCAGTGAAGGGGGTAATCAGCCCCAGCATTTT; CDR3 protein: CASSEGGNQPQHF
clone size: .; V gene: TRBV4-3; J gene: TRBJ2-7; D gene: TRBD2; CDR3 DNA: TGCGCCAGCAGCCCGACTAGCGGGGTTACCTACGAGCAGTACTTC; CDR3 protein: CASSPTSGVTYEQYF
clone size: .; V gene: TRBV9; J gene: TRBJ1-2; D gene: TRBD1; CDR3 DNA: TGTGCCAGCAGCGGTTTCCGGGACAGGGTAGCTAACTATGGCTACACCTTC; CDR3 protein: CASSGFRDRVANYGYTF
clone size: .; V gene: TRBV10-1; J gene: TRBJ2-1; D gene: .; CDR3 DNA: TGCGCCAGCAGTACGTCTGTAGGGGGAGGCTCCTACAATGAGCAGTTCTTC; CDR3 protein: CASSTSVGGGSYNEQFF
clone size: .; V gene: TRBV19; J gene: TRBJ1-5; D gene: .; CDR3 DNA: TGTGCCAGTAGTGCCTCTTTGGGGCAGCCCCAGCATTTT; CDR3 protein: CASSASLGQPQHF
clone size: once; V gene: TRBV9; J gene: TRBJ2-7; D gene: .; CDR3 DNA: TGTGCCAGCAGCGCAACGGGCGGCGGGGCCTACGAGCAGTACTTC; CDR3 protein: CASSATGGGAYEQYF
clone size: .; V gene: TRBV18; J gene: TRBJ1-1; D gene: .; CDR3 DNA: TGTGCCAGCTCAGTCATTCAGGAGGGGGAAGCTTTCTTT; CDR3 protein: CASSVIQEGEAFF
clone size: .; V gene: TRBV7-9; J gene: TRBJ2-5; D gene: TRBD1; CDR3 DNA: TGTGCCAGCAGCCTAGGGACAGCCCAAGAGACCCAGTACTTC; CDR3 protein: CASSLGTAQETQYF
clone size: .; V gene: TRBV4-1; J gene: TRBJ1-5; D gene: .; CDR3 DNA: TGCGCCAGCAGCCTCCGGACAGATAGCAATCAGCCCCAGCATTTT; CDR3 protein: CASSLRTDSNQPQHF
clone size: few; V gene: TRBV5-6; J gene: TRBJ2-1; D gene: .; CDR3 DNA: TGTGCCAGCAGCTTGGCCTCGGGTGAGCAGTTCTTC; CDR3 protein: CASSLASGEQFF
clone size: .; V gene: TRBV7-6; J gene: TRBJ2-2; D gene: TRBD1; CDR3 DNA: TGTGCCAGCAGCCTACCTCGGGACAGCTACACCGGGGAGCTGTTTTTT; CDR3 protein: CASSLPRDSYTGELFF
clone size: .; V gene: TRBV4-1; J gene: TRBJ2-1; D gene: TRBD1; CDR3 DNA: TGCGCCAGCAGCCTGACCCCGGGGGGACAGGGCTACAATGAGCAGTTCTTC; CDR3 protein: CASSLTPGGQGYNEQFF
clone size: once; V gene: TRBV2; J gene: TRBJ2-3; D gene: .; CDR3 DNA: TGTGCCAGCAGTGTTCGAGGGAGCTACGGTAGCTCCACAGATACGCAGTATTTT; CDR3 protein: CASSVRGSYGSSTDTQYF
clone size: .; V gene: TRBV6-5; J gene: TRBJ1-1; D gene: TRBD1; CDR3 DNA: TGTGCCAGCAGCTCCGACAGGGTTAACACTGAAGCTTTCTTT; CDR3 protein: CASSSDRVNTEAFF
clone size: .; V gene: TRBV7-8; J gene: TRBJ2-5; D gene: .; CDR3 DNA: TGTGCCAGCAGCTTAGAGTCCCTGGCGGGGAGGCAGTACTTC; CDR3 protein: CASSLESLAGRQYF
clone size: .; V gene: TRBV7-9; J gene: TRBJ1-1; D gene: .; CDR3 DNA: TGTGCCAGCAGCTTAGGCCCAACTGAAGCTTTCTTT; CDR3 protein: CASSLGPTEAFF
clone size: .; V gene: TRBV25-1; J gene: TRBJ2-1; D gene: .; CDR3 DNA: TGTGCCAGCAATGGAGGGACAGCAACTAATGAGCAGTTCTTC; CDR3 protein: CASNGGTATNEQFF
clone size: once; V gene: TRBV18; J gene: TRBJ1-4; D gene: .; CDR3 DNA: TGTGCCAGCTCACCACCGAATCGACAGACTAATGAAAAACTGTTTTTT; CDR3 protein: CASSPPNRQTNEKLFF
clone size: few; V gene: TRBV10-2; J gene: TRBJ1-2; D gene: .; CDR3 DNA: TGCGCCAGCAGTGATAGTAGGGACTATGGCTACACCTTC; CDR3 protein: CASSDSRDYGYTF
clone size: .; V gene: TRBV4-2; J gene: TRBJ1-2; D gene: .; CDR3 DNA: TGTGCCAGCAGCCCCTCCATCAGGCAGGGGAACTATGGCTACACCTTC; CDR3 protein: CASSPSIRQGNYGYTF
clone size: .; V gene: TRBV10-3; J gene: TRBJ2-3; D gene: .; CDR3 DNA: TGTGCCATCAACGTGGTAGGCACAGATACGCAGTATTTT; CDR3 protein: CAINVVGTDTQYF
clone size: .; V gene: TRBV9; J gene: TRBJ2-7; D gene: TRBD1; CDR3 DNA: TGTGCCAGCAGCGTAGGGAGAGGGACAGGCGACGAGCAGTACTTC; CDR3 protein: CASSVGRGTGDEQYF
clone size: .; V gene: TRBV6-6; J gene: TRBJ1-2; D gene: TRBD1; CDR3 DNA: TGTGCCAGCAGTCCCCGACAGGGAGATGGCTACACCTTC; CDR3 protein: CASSPRQGDGYTF
clone size: few; V gene: TRBV5-1; J gene: TRBJ1-6; D gene: .; CDR3 DNA: TGCGCCAGCAGCATAGAGGGGGGGAATTCACCCCTCCACTTT; CDR3 protein: CASSIEGGNSPLHF
clone size: once; V gene: TRBV11-1; J gene: TRBJ1-1; D gene: .; CDR3 DNA: TGTGCCAGCAGCTTAAGCCAGGTAGGCAACACTGAAGCTTTCTTT; CDR3 protein: CASSLSQVGNTEAFF
clone size: .; V gene: TRBV25-1; J gene: TRBJ2-5; D gene: .; CDR3 DNA: TGTGCCAGCCGGCGCAGTGAGACCCAGTACTTC; CDR3 protein: CASRRSETQYF
clone size: .; V gene: TRBV2; J gene: TRBJ1-5; D gene: TRBD1; CDR3 DNA: TGTGCCAGCAGTGAGGGACAGATCAATAACAATCAGCCCCAGCATTTT; CDR3 protein: CASSEGQINNNQPQHF
clone size: .; V gene: TRBV10-3; J gene: TRBJ2-1; D gene: TRBD2; CDR3 DNA: TGTGCCGCCGGGCGCGGGGGGGCCGACAATGAGCAGTTCTTC; CDR3 protein: CAAGRGGADNEQFF
clone size: .; V gene: TRBV30; J gene: TRBJ2-2; D gene: TRBD2; CDR3 DNA: TGTGCCTGGAGGTATCGGAGCGGGGGGGGCACCGGGGAGCTGTTTTTT; CDR3 protein: CAWRYRSGGGTGELFF
clone size: .; V gene: TRBV5-4; J gene: TRBJ1-2; D gene: .; CDR3 DNA: TGTGCCAGCAGCCTTCCGCAGCAAAACTATGGCTACACCTTC; CDR3 protein: CASSLPQQNYGYTF
clone size: .; V gene: TRBV7-2; J gene: TRBJ1-1; D gene: .; CDR3 DNA: TGTGCCAGCAGCTTAGAACGATCGTTGGGGAGGGTGGCTTTCTTT; CDR3 protein: CASSLERSLGRVAFF
clone size: .; V gene: TRBV19; J gene: TRBJ1-1; D gene: .; CDR3 DNA: TGTGCCAGTAGTATAGCGGGCCGGAGCCTTCCCACTGAAGCTTTCTTT; CDR3 protein: CASSIAGRSLPTEAFF
clone size: once; V gene: TRBV16; J gene: TRBJ1-5; D gene: .; CDR3 DNA: TGTGCCAGCACCGCCCCCAATCAGCCCCAGCATTTT; CDR3 protein: CASTAPNQPQHF
clone size: .; V gene: TRBV7-2; J gene: TRBJ2-7; D gene: .; CDR3 DNA: TGTGCCAGCAGCACCCGAGTGGCCAGCTCCTACGAGCAGTACTTC; CDR3 protein: CASSTRVASSYEQYF
clone size: .; V gene: TRBV4-1; J gene: TRBJ1-3; D gene: .; CDR3 DNA: TGCGCCAGCAGCCAAGCCCCAGGAAACACCATATATTTT; CDR3 protein: CASSQAPGNTIYF
clone size: .; V gene: TRBV5-1; J gene: TRBJ1-2; D gene: .; CDR3 DNA: TGCGCCAGCAGCCGATCGGTCCAGACGTCCTATGGCTACACCTTC; CDR3 protein: CASSRSVQTSYGYTF
clone size: .; V gene: TRBV28; J gene: TRBJ2-1; D gene: .; CDR3 DNA: TGTGCCAGCAGTTTAGTCCACAATGAGCAGTTCTTC; CDR3 protein: CASSLVHNEQFF
clone size: .; V gene: TRBV5-4; J gene: TRBJ2-1; D gene: TRBD1; CDR3 DNA: TGTGCCAGCAGCTTGGGGACAGGGGTCTATGAGCAGTTCTTC; CDR3 protein: CASSLGTGVYEQFF
clone size: .; V gene: TRBV2; J gene: TRBJ2-3; D gene: .; CDR3 DNA: TGTGCCAGCAGCGCCGTGAGCACAGATACGCAGTATTTT; CDR3 protein: CASSAVSTDTQYF
clone size: .; V gene: TRBV7-8; J gene: TRBJ2-7; D gene: .; CDR3 DNA: TGTGCCAGCAGCTTAGTCCGAGCCTACGAGCAGTACTTC; CDR3 protein: CASSLVRAYEQYF
clone size: few; V gene: TRBV10-2; J gene: TRBJ2-3; D gene: TRBD2; CDR3 DNA: TGCGCCAGCAGTGAGTCGTTGCGGGGGGGCGGTACAGATACGCAGTATTTT; CDR3 protein: CASSESLRGGGTDTQYF
clone size: .; V gene: TRBV6-4; J gene: TRBJ2-2; D gene: .; CDR3 DNA: TGTGCCAGCAGTCAAGGGGGAACGAACACCGGGGAGCTGTTTTTT; CDR3 protein: CASSQGGTNTGELFF
clone size: .; V gene: TRBV9; J gene: TRBJ2-3; D gene: .; CDR3 DNA: TGTGCCAGCAGCGCCCGATCGCAGCGGGCAGCAGATACGCAGTATTTT; CDR3 protein: CASSARSQRAADTQYF
clone size: .; V gene: TRBV4-1; J gene: TRBJ1-3; D gene: TRBD1; CDR3 DNA: TGCGCCAGCAGCCAGATAACAGGGGACCTTGGAAACACCATATATTTT; CDR3 protein: CASSQITGDLGNTIYF
clone size: .; V gene: TRBV19; J gene: TRBJ1-5; D gene: TRBD1; CDR3 DNA: TGTGCCAGTAGTATAGACAGGGGGCTACAGCCCCAGCATTTT; CDR3 protein: CASSIDRGLQPQHF